The clone carrying this TCR beta chain has only one observation. Its specificity is unknown. Trimming stripped 3 bases from V and 5 bases from J, with 14 bases between. The CDR3 spans 13 residues. Looked up from germline, CDR1 is SQVTM and CDR2 is ANQGSEA. These data belong to a study of tumor-infiltrating lymphocytes in primary liver carcinoma. At the level of the study: The neoplasms were of stage T1-T3 N0M0, with dimensions of roughly 4.2 to 10 cm across.

Whole-study findings and limits: The study found only about 7-25% of top clones in all five tumor regions. Significantly greater top-250-clone fractions characterized tumors relative to blood (p = 0.039). Tumor region pairs outstripped tumor-adjacent and tumor-blood pairs in overlap.

It was from roughly 20-30 mg of unsorted bulk tissue that RNA and DNA were co-extracted. A constant-region primer served to make TCR beta cDNA from about 490 ng total RNA. Three nested multiplex PCR rounds of slightly modified ARM-PCR generated TCR beta libraries. Running 9 to 11 cycles apiece, the first two PCR rounds relied on TRBV1-TRBV30 forward primers together with a C-beta reverse primer. TCRdb passed the multiplex PCR reads through MiXCR, listing each CDR3 protein once. The data contain 100,000 or so distinct CDR3 sequences, about two thirds of them singletons. Sample: liver tumor tissue from sampling region 2. Subset denoted: tumor region T2, inferior pole. The receptor was isolated from a woman aged 55 to 70 with primary liver carcinoma and hepatitis B virus infection. The chain recombines TRBV29-1 with TRBJ2-7; weak D call: TRBD2 (6 bases). The CDR3: CSVEGRPADEQYF. In nucleotides, the CDR3 is TGCAGCGTTGAGGGGAGGCCAGCGGACGAGCAGTACTTC.